This T cell receptor beta chain is from a study of cytomegalovirus exposure and HLA in healthy donors. Study summary: Across 300 to 400 genotyped donors, about 86% landed in the Caucasian-associated ancestry cluster. General study results and limits: A later analysis reported that several of the most significant clusters appeared to be linked to common viral pathogens, among them Epstein-Barr virus. Later analysis demonstrated an association between a missense DCLRE1C variant and TCR beta V- and J-gene trimming. Among TCR beta chains, those listed as cytomegalovirus-associated numbered over 150.

Researchers ran the PCR with 60 Vbeta and 13 Jbeta primers. Using immunoSEQ multiplex PCR, the repertoire was profiled, and TCRdb retains in-frame clones only, with some absent. The listing contains approximately 92,000 clones. With 1 base removed from V and 0 bases from J, the gap between germline ends came to 11 bases. The CDR3 is 17 residues long. Looked up from germline, CDR1 is SGDLS and CDR2 is YYNGEE. Concerning this clone: Its antigen remains unknown.

The clonotype originates from a woman in her 30s in good health and CMV-seronegative. The chain uses TRBV9 and TRBJ1-6; no clear D gene. The sequenced sample was PBMCs. The CDR3 protein is CASSVSGSPSYNSPLHF. CDR3 DNA: TGTGCCAGCAGCGTATCCGGGAGCCCCTCCTATAATTCACCCCTCCACTTT.